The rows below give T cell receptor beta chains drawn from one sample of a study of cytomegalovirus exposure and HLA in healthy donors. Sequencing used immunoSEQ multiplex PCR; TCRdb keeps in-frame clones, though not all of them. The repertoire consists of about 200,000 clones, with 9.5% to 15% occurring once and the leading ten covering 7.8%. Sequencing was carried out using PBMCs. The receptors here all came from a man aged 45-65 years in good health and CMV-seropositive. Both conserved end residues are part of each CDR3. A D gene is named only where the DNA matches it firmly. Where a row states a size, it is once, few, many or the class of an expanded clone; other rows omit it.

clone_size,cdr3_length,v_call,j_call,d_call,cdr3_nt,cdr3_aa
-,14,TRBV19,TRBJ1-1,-,TGTGCCAGTAGTATAGAAGGATGGGGCAGGGAAGCTTTCTTT,CASSIEGWGREAFF
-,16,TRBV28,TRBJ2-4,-,TGTGCCAGCAGTTTACGGGTCTATGGAGGCAAAAACATTCAGTACTTC,CASSLRVYGGKNIQYF
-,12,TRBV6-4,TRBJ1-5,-,TGTGCCAGAACACAGGGTTTTCAGCCCCAGCATTTT,CARTQGFQPQHF
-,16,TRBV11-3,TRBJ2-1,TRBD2,TGTGCCAGCAGCTTTTGGATGGGACTAGCGGGGGACGAGCAGTTCTTC,CASSFWMGLAGDEQFF
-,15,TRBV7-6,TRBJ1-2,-,TGTGCCAGCAGCTTAGCGTTCGGGGGTGACTATGGCTACACCTTC,CASSLAFGGDYGYTF
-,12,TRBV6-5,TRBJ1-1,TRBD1,TGTGCCAGTCGGACAGGGCTTGGTGAAGCTTTCTTT,CASRTGLGEAFF
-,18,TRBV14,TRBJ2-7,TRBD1,TGTGCCAGCAGCCAAGGGGACAGGGGGCCACACTTCAACTACGAGCAGTACTTC,CASSQGDRGPHFNYEQYF
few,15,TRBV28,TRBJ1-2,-,TGTGCCAGCAGTTTAGGGACACCAGCTAACTATGGCTACACCTTC,CASSLGTPANYGYTF
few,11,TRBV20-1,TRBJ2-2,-,TGCAGTGCTCACCGGGGCGGGGAGCTGTTTTTT,CSAHRGGELFF
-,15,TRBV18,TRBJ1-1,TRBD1,TGTGCCAGCTCACACGGACAGGGGGCTTACACTGAAGCTTTCTTT,CASSHGQGAYTEAFF
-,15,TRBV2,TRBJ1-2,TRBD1,TGTGCCAGCAGCCCGGGACAGGGGGTAAACTATGGCTACACCTTC,CASSPGQGVNYGYTF
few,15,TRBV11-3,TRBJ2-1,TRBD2,TGTGCCAGCAGCTTAGTGGGGGGGGCCTACAATGAGCAGTTCTTC,CASSLVGGAYNEQFF
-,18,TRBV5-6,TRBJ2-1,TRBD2,TGTGCCAGCAGCTTGAGGACTAGCGGGGCGTCGGCGATCTATGAGCAGTTCTTC,CASSLRTSGASAIYEQFF
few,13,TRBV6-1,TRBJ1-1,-,TGTGCCAGCAGTGAATCAGTGAACACTGAAGCTTTCTTT,CASSESVNTEAFF
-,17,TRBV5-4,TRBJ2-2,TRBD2,TGTGCCAGCAGCTTGGCCCGTAGCGGGGGCCAGCCCGGGGAGCTGTTTTTT,CASSLARSGGQPGELFF
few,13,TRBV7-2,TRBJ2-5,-,TGTGCCAGCGAAAGGAGGTTTGGGGAGACCCAGTACTTC,CASERRFGETQYF
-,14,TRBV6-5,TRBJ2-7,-,TGTGCCAGCAGTCCCCCGGACTCAATTAGGGAGCAGTACTTC,CASSPPDSIREQYF
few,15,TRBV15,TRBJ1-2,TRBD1,TGTGCCACCAGCAGAATGGACAGGGGTGCCTATGGCTACACCTTC,CATSRMDRGAYGYTF
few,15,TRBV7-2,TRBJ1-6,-,TGTGCCAGCAGCAGGGGCAGAGAATATAATTCACCCCTCCACTTT,CASSRGREYNSPLHF
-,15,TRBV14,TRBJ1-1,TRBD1,TGTGCCAGCAGCCCTCCCCGGACAGGGAGGACTGAAGCTTTCTTT,CASSPPRTGRTEAFF
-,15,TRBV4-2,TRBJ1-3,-,TGTGCCAGCAGCCCCCCACCTATCTCTGGAAACACCATATATTTT,CASSPPPISGNTIYF
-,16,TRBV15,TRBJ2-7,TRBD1,TGTGCCACCAGCAGAGGTACCGGGACAGGGGGCTACGAGCAGTACTTC,CATSRGTGTGGYEQYF
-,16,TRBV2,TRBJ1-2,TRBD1,TGTGCCAGCAGTGCCACCTCCGGGACAGGGTTCTATGGCTACACCTTC,CASSATSGTGFYGYTF
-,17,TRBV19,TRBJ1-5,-,TGTGCCAGTAGTAAAGGAGGGGTAATTCGTTTCAATCAGCCCCAGCATTTT,CASSKGGVIRFNQPQHF
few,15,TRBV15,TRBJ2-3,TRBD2,TGTGCCACCAGCACTCGGACTAGCGAGACAGATACGCAGTATTTT,CATSTRTSETDTQYF
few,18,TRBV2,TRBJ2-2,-,TGTGCCAGCAGGGGGAGCGGACGGAGTAAAACGAACACCGGGGAGCTGTTTTTT,CASRGSGRSKTNTGELFF
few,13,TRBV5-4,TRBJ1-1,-,TGTGCCAGCAGCTTGGTTGGGGGCGGTGAAGCTTTCTTT,CASSLVGGGEAFF
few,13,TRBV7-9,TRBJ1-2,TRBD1,TGTGCCAGCAGCCATACAGGGGGCTATGGCTACACCTTC,CASSHTGGYGYTF
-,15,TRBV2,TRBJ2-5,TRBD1,TGTGCCAGCAGTGACCGGGACAGACTACAAGAGACCCAGTACTTC,CASSDRDRLQETQYF
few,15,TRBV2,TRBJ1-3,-,TGTGCCAGCAGCGTGGGGGCCGCATATGGAAACACCATATATTTT,CASSVGAAYGNTIYF
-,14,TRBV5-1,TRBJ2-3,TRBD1,TGCGCCAGCAGCGGACAGGGAGGCACAGATACGCAGTATTTT,CASSGQGGTDTQYF
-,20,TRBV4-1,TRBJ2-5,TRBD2,TGCGCCAGCAGCGCTGGCCTAGGACTAGCGGGGGGTCAGGGGCAAGAGACCCAGTACTTC,CASSAGLGLAGGQGQETQYF
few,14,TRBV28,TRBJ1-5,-,TGTGCTGCCCTGACAGCTTATAGCAATCAGCCCCAGCATTTT,CAALTAYSNQPQHF
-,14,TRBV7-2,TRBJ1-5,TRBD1,TGTGCCAGCAGCTCGGGACAGGGTAATCAGCCCCAGCATTTT,CASSSGQGNQPQHF
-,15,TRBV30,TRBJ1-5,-,TGTGCCTGGAGTGTACATGGGGCGCCCCGGCAGCCCCAGCATTTT,CAWSVHGAPRQPQHF
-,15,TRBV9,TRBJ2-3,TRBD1,TGTGCCAGCAGCGTAGGGACAGGGGGCACAGATACGCAGTATTTT,CASSVGTGGTDTQYF
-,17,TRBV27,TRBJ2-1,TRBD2,TGTGCCAGCAGCCCCTGGGCTAGCGGGGGGGCCTACAATGAGCAGTTCTTC,CASSPWASGGAYNEQFF
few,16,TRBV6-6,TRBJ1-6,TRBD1,TGTGCCAGCAGTTACTCAACAGGGGCAATCGGTTCACCCCTCCACTTT,CASSYSTGAIGSPLHF
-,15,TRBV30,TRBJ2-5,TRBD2,TGTGCCTGGTTGACTAGCGGGGCCCCAACTTTGTCCCAGTACTTC,CAWLTSGAPTLSQYF
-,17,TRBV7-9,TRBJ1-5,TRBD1,TGTGCCAGCAGCTTAGCGACCGGGACAGGGGGCAATCAGCCCCAGCATTTT,CASSLATGTGGNQPQHF
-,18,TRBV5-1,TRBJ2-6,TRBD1,TGCGCCAGCAGCTTGGAAGCAGGGGGCGTAAGCGGGGCCAACGTCCTGACTTTC,CASSLEAGGVSGANVLTF
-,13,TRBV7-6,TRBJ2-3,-,TGTGCCAGCGGAGGAACGGAAGGAGATACGCAGTATTTT,CASGGTEGDTQYF
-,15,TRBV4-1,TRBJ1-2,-,TGCGCCAGCAGCCAAGCCGGGGCGGGATACTATGGCTACACCTTC,CASSQAGAGYYGYTF
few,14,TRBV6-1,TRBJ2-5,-,TGTGCCAGCAGTGACAGGGGCCCCTGGGAGACCCAGTACTTC,CASSDRGPWETQYF
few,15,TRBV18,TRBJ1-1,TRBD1,TGTGCCAGCTCACCCGTTTCGGGACAGGGCCCTGAAGCTTTCTTT,CASSPVSGQGPEAFF
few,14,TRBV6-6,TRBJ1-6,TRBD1,TGTGCCAGCTGCCCGGGACAGGGGTTATTCACCCTCCACTTT,CASCPGQGLFTLHF
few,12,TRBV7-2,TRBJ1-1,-,TGTGCCAGCAGTTGGATCCGAGGAGGTGCTTTCTTT,CASSWIRGGAFF
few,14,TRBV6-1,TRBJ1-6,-,TGTGCCAGCAGTGTAACTTCGGGGGAATCACCCCTCCACTTT,CASSVTSGESPLHF
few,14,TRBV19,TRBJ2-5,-,TGTGCCAGTAGTATTTTGGGCTCCCAAGAGACCCAGTACTTC,CASSILGSQETQYF
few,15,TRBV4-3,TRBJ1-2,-,TGCGCCAGCAGCCAAGATCGGCAGGGAAACTATGGCTACACCTTC,CASSQDRQGNYGYTF